This TCR beta chain stems from a study of identical twins. Study results and limitations: Twin pairs' shared out-of-frame alpha sequences were enriched in low generation probability. In monozygotic twins, models underestimated the sharing of out-of-frame TCR alpha.

One entry per CDR3 protein, called by TCRdb with MiXCR from the 5' RACE reads. The sample shows over 250,000 distinct CDR3 sequences, less than 9.5% of them seen only once. This clonotype was observed a few times. What it binds is unknown. Per germline, CDR1 MNHEY and CDR2 SVGEGT. V gave up 2 bases and J gave up 2 bases, with 16 bases separating them. CDR3 length: 16 residues. The sample was also linked to a second study, of yellow fever vaccine responses in identical twins. That study adds: Twins reportedly showed a vaccine T cell response that seemed partly convergent and partly personalized.

Sequencing was done on a sample of CD8+ T cells sorted from blood. This sequence joins TRBV6-2 or TRBV6-3 and TRBJ2-7; D could derive from TRBD1 or TRBD2 (6 bases each). The sequence was collected from a woman aged 18-30 years in good health. In DNA form, the CDR3 reads TGTGCCAGCAGTTACGTGAGGGGGGCAGACACCTACGAGCAGTACTTC. As protein: CASSYVRGADTYEQYF.